This T cell receptor (beta chain) was sequenced for a study of T cell repertoires in cytomegalovirus infection. Study details: Selected CMV epitopes included recently identified HLA-C-restricted ones as well as well-studied HLA-B-restricted ones. Public TCR beta signatures indicated both CMV infection and matching HLA type. General study points: Accumulated public TCR beta family frequency recognized individuals carrying CMV together with the relevant HLA. Dominating the ex vivo response were TCR beta clonotypes that were CMV-specific and HLA-C-restricted.

About this clonotype: Its matching antigen is unknown.

V trimming: 1 base; J trimming: 3 bases; junction bases outside the gene matches: 7. CDR1 is MDHEN and CDR2 is SYDVKM in the germline V gene. The CDR3 runs 17 residues. TCRdb used MiXCR to reprocess the reads, holding one entry per CDR3 protein. The data contain some 480,000 distinct CDR3 sequences, around 30% of them singletons. The sequence was obtained from a human donor in good health (CMV status not recorded). Some clones in this sample may be carry-over from other donors' samples. Sequencing was performed on cultured PBMCs, taken from culture after CMV antigen stimulation. J is TRBJ2-5 and V is TRBV28; the match to TRBD2 covers 11 bases. CDR3: CASSLSLAGGRKETQYF. DNA for the CDR3: TGTGCCAGCAGTTTATCGCTAGCGGGAGGTAGAAAAGAGACCCAGTACTTC. The full variable domain, completed using reference TRBV28 and TRBJ2-5, is DVKVTQSSRYLVKRTGEKVFLECVQDMDHENMFWYRQDPGLGLRLIYFSYDVKMKEKGDIPEGYSVSREKKERFSLILESASTNQTSMYLCASSLSLAGGRKETQYFGPGTRLLVL.